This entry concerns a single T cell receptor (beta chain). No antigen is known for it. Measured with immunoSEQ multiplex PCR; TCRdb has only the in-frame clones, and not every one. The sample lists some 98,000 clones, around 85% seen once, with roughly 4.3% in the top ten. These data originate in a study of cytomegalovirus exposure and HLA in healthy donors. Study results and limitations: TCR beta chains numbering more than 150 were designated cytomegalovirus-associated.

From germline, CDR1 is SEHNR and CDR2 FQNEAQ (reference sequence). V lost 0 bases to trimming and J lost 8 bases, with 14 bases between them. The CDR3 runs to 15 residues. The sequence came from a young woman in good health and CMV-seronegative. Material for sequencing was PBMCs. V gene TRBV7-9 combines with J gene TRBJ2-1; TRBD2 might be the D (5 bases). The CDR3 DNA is TGTGCCAGCAGCTTAGCGCTAAGGGCCGGGGATGAGCAGTTCTTC. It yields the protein CASSLALRAGDEQFF.